The next 3 T cell receptor beta chains were all read from a single sample in a study of shared clonotypes between healthy human individuals. Produced via immunoSEQ multiplex PCR; TCRdb's table is partial and in-frame only. The table shows some 450,000 clones, with around 77% occurring only once. The sample taken for sequencing was PBMCs. These receptors all stem from a woman in her thirties or forties in good health. Some clones in this sample may be carry-over from other donors' samples.

This clone was detected a few times. This rearrangement joins TRBV7-9 to TRBJ1-1; D is ambiguous. CDR3 length: 13 residues. The V end lost 3 bases, the J end lost 4 bases, and 9 bases lay between the germline ends. Germline CDR1 is SEHNR and CDR2 is FQNEAQ (reference sequence). The CDR3 loop reads CASSFVGSTEAFF. The CDR3 DNA is TGTGCCAGCAGCTTCGTCGGGAGCACTGAAGCTTTCTTT.

V and J are TRBV28 and TRBJ1-1; 7 nucleotides line up with TRBD1. The CDR3 has 14 amino acids. Germline trimming cut 5 bases from V and 0 bases from J; bases unmatched to any gene: 3. Germline CDR1 MDHEN, CDR2 SYDVKM. CDR3 in amino acids: CASSPGGVNTEAFF. CDR3 in DNA: TGTGCCAGCAGTCCAGGGGGGGTGAACACTGAAGCTTTCTTT.

CDR3 sequence reads: CSARKDAAFF. CDR3 bases: TGCAGTGCTAGGAAGGACGCAGCTTTCTTT. This chain uses TRBV20-1 with TRBJ1-1; D is ambiguous. The ends were cut back, 3 bases at V and 10 bases at J, with 9 bases in the middle. CDR1 and CDR2 from the germline V gene are DFQATT and SNEGSKA (reference sequence). This CDR3 is built from 10 residues.